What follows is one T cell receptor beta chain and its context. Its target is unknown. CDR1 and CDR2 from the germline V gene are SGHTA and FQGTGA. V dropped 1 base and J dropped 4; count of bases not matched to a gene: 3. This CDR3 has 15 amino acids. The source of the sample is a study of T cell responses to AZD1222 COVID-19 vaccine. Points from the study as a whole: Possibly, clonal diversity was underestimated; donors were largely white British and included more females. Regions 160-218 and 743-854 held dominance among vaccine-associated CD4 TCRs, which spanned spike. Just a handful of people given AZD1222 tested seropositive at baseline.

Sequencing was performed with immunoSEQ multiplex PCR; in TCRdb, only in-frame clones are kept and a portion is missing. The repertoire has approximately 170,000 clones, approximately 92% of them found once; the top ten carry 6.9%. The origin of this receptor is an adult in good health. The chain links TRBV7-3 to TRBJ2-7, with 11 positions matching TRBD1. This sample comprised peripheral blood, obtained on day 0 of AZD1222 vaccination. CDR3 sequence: CASSLRGQGEYEQYF. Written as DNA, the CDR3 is TGTGCCAGCAGCTTAAGGGGACAGGGGGAATACGAGCAGTACTTC.